This record looks at one T cell receptor beta chain sequence and its context. This sample stems from a study of radiotherapy plus CTLA-4 blockade in lung cancer. Germline loops: CDR1 GTSNPN, CDR2 SVGIG (reference sequence). Deletions cut 5 bases from V and 7 bases from J, with 11 bases between. The CDR3 has 11 residues. Alongside CTLA-4 blockade with ipilimumab, patients with chemo-refractory metastatic non-small-cell lung cancer received focal radiation. Some clones are missing from TCRdb's copy, which holds only in-frame ones; the method was immunoSEQ multiplex PCR. The data show more than 90,000 clones, around 80% seen once.

The chain has TRBV30 and TRBJ1-1; no clear D. The sample here was peripheral blood, taken from a patient treated with radiotherapy plus ipilimumab. The clonotype was recovered from a human donor with non-small cell lung cancer that progressed on radiotherapy plus ipilimumab. The CDR3 DNA is TGTGCCTGGCGGGATGCTCGTGAAGCTTTCTTT. This gives the protein CAWRDAREAFF. Together with reference TRBV30 and TRBJ1-1, the CDR3 gives the full variable domain: SQTIHQWPATLVQPVGSPLSLECTVEGTSNPNLYWYRQAAGRGLQLLFYSVGIGQISSEVPQNLSASRPQDRQFILSSKKLLLSDSGFYLCAWRDAREAFFGQGTRLTVV.